The next 10 T cell receptor beta chains were all read from a single sample in a study of chemoradiotherapy in HPV16-positive cancers (dated by TCRdb to between 2021 and 2024). Preparation of the library involved the immunoSEQ multiplex PCR assay. The source is immuneACCESS, and TCRdb retained only in-frame sequences with V and J called. Part of the clones is not carried over; for the studies checked, unresolved V genes explain less than half of this, and the remainder is unexplained. Here the sample has around 30,000 clones; 92% occur a single time. The ten largest make up 3% to 4.5% of the sample. The input for sequencing was blood, taken from a patient who underwent chemoradiotherapy. These receptors all stem from a human donor with HPV-associated anogenital cancer.

The V and J genes are TRBV14 and TRBJ2-3; 7 bases align to TRBD2. CDR3 length: 16 residues. Losses at the gene ends were 0 bases for V and 3 bases for J; bases not matched to a gene: 6. Germline lookup yields CDR1 SGHDN and CDR2 FVKESK. The CDR3 protein is CASSQESGVRTDTQYF. Here the CDR3 DNA reads TGTGCCAGCAGCCAAGAGAGCGGGGTACGAACAGATACGCAGTATTTT.

The V gene is TRBV11-1, the J gene TRBJ2-1; perhaps TRBD1 as D (5 bases). The CDR3 contains 17 residues. Deletions cut 4 bases from V and 0 bases from J, with 16 bases between. CDR1 and CDR2 from the germline V gene are SGHAT and FQDESV (reference sequence). This chain's CDR3 is CASSSGKGAYSYNEQFF. The CDR3, as DNA: TGTGCCAGCAGCTCGGGTAAAGGGGCCTACTCCTACAATGAGCAGTTCTTC.

This sequence joins TRBV30 and TRBJ2-5; D is ambiguous. The V gene's germline CDR1 is GTSNPN and CDR2 SVGIG (reference sequence). V gave up 4 bases and J gave up 4 bases, with 10 bases separating them. This CDR3 has 12 amino acids. As DNA, the CDR3 is TGTGCCTGGACTGGCAAGCGAGAGACCCAGTACTTC. The encoded protein is CAWTGKRETQYF.

V is TRBV7-3 and J is TRBJ2-1, with D possibly being TRBD2 (5 bases). Trimming took off 4 bases at V and 5 bases at J, with 15 bases between the two ends. CDR3 length equals 15 residues. Germline V gives CDR1 SGHTA, CDR2 FQGTGA. The CDR3 DNA reads as TGTGCCAGCAGCTCGAGTGGACTCCCCAACAATGAGCAGTTCTTC. This encodes CASSSSGLPNNEQFF.

The count of this clone is one. This chain uses TRBV9 with TRBJ2-2, with D possibly called TRBD1 or TRBD2 (5 bases each). CDR3 size: 17 residues. Germline-derived CDR1 and CDR2 are SGDLS and YYNGEE. Trimming stripped 1 base from V and 0 bases from J, with 13 bases between. Here the CDR3 DNA reads TGTGCCAGCAGCGTACGCGGAATGGGGGCGAACACCGGGGAGCTGTTTTTT. Its protein product is CASSVRGMGANTGELFF.

This CDR3 is CASSSGQGLETQYF. The CDR3, as DNA: TGTGCCAGCAGCTCAGGACAGGGTTTAGAGACCCAGTACTTC. The chain recombines TRBV5-4 with TRBJ2-5, with 8 nucleotides matching TRBD1. CDR1 is SGHNT, CDR2 YYREEE, per germline (reference sequence). The V segment lost 3 bases and the J segment 4 bases; nucleotides outside the gene matches: 5. The CDR3 spans 14 residues.

By share of the sample, this clone is medium-sized. The chain recombines TRBV30 with TRBJ2-4, with D possibly being TRBD1 or TRBD2 (6 bases each). V lost 5 bases and J lost 0, with 17 bases in between. The CDR3 has 16 residues. Germline-derived CDR1 and CDR2 are GTSNPN and SVGIG (reference sequence). The CDR3 reads CAWGRPGAAAKNIQYF. CDR3 nucleotides: TGTGCCTGGGGGAGGCCGGGGGCGGCAGCCAAAAACATTCAGTACTTC.

The chain links TRBV9 to TRBJ2-2; D is ambiguous. CDR3 length equals 12 residues. V lost 4 bases to trimming and J lost 8 bases, with 9 bases between them. The germline V gene has CDR1 SGDLS and CDR2 YYNGEE. CDR3 amino acids: CASSPRKGELFF. The CDR3 DNA reads TGTGCCAGCAGCCCACGGAAGGGGGAGCTGTTTTTT.

V gene TRBV7-9 combines with J gene TRBJ1-6; D might be TRBD1 (6 bases). V was pared by 5 bases and J by 4 bases, with 12 bases between. From germline, CDR1 is SEHNR and CDR2 FQNEAQ (reference sequence). The CDR3 consists of 15 residues. The DNA for the CDR3 is TGTGCCAGCAGCCCGGACAGTACTTATAATTCACCCCTCCACTTT. Residues: CASSPDSTYNSPLHF. Complete variable domain (other parts from reference TRBV7-9 and TRBJ1-6): DTGVSQNPRHKITKRGQNVTFRCDPISEHNRLYWYRQTLGQGPEFLTYFQNEAQLEKSRLLSDRFSAERPKGSFSTLEIQRTEQGDSAMYLCASSPDSTYNSPLHFGNGTRLTVT.

The rearrangement links TRBV5-1 to TRBJ1-2; 9 bases are a match to TRBD1. In germline, CDR1 is SGHRS, CDR2 YFSETQ. The CDR3 has 14 amino acids. The J segment lost 5 bases and the V segment lost 5 bases, leaving 7 bases of the junction unmatched. CDR3 bases: TGCGCCAGCAGTCTACAGGGGGCGAATTATGGCTACACCTTC. Translated: CASSLQGANYGYTF.